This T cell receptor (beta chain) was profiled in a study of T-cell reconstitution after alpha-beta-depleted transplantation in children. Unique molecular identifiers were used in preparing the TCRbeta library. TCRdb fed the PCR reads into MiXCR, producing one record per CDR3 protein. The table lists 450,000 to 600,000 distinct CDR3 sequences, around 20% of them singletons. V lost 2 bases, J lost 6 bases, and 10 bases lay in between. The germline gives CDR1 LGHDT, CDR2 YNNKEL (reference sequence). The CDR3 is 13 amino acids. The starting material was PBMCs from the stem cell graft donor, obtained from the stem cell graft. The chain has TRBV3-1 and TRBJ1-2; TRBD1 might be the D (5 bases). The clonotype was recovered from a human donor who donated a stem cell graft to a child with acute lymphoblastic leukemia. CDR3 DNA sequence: TGTGCCAGCAGCCAATATGCAGGGCATGGCTACACCTTC. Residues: CASSQYAGHGYTF.